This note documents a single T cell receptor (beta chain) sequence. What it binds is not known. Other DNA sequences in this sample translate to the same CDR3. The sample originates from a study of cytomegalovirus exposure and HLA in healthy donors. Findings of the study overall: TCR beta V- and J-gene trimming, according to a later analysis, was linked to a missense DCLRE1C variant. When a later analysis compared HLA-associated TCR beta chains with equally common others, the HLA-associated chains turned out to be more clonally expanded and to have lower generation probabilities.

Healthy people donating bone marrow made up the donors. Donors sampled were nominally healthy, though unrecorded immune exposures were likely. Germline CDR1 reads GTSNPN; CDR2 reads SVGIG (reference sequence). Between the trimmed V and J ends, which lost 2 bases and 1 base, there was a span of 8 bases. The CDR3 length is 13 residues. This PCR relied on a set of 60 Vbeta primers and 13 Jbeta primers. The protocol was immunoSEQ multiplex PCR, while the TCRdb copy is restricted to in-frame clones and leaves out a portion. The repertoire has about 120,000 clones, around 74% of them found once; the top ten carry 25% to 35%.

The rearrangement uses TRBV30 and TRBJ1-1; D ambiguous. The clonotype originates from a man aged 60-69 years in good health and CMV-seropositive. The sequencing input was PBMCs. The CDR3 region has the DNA TGTGCCTGGAGTCCACTGAGGAACACTGAAGCTTTCTTT. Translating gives CAWSPLRNTEAFF.